This T cell receptor beta chain was obtained from a study of blood T cell repertoires in COVID-19 (dated by TCRdb to 2018 to 2021). Some background on the complete study: Samples from collaborators originated in the United States, Italy and Spain and spanned both the acute and convalescent phases of COVID-19. The prospective study material was composed of cDNA or gDNA derived from T cells, B-cell-depleted T cells, or PBMCs. The dataset comprised deeply sampled blood TCRbeta repertoires from subjects exposed to, actively infected with, or recovered from COVID-19. The repertoires were released in a freely available public database meant as a resource for research on the immune response to SARS-CoV-2. Samples came from the ongoing ImmuneRACE study (first 160 participants) plus 1,254 subjects from 6 global collaborators. A de-identified subject ID, COVID-19 status, age in years and sex were almost always included in the sample metadata. Where available, HLA class I and class II types were taken from metadata supplied by the sample provider and were not determined by assay-based typing. Study-wide conclusions, independent of this receptor: The amount of clinical and demographic metadata varied by source and participant and was provided uncurated.

Participants in the prospective study were enrolled through a virtual design, were aged roughly 18 to 100 years, and lived in approximately 25 United States geographic areas. In the prospective study, participants were assigned to cohorts based on the clinical history participants reported in a screening survey and a study questionnaire. Recovered participants in ImmuneRACE Cohort 3 were defined as having two consecutive negative NP/OP PCR tests, clearance from a healthcare professional, or resolution of symptoms. In the prospective study, whole blood, serum and a nasopharyngeal or oropharyngeal swab were collected from each participant by mobile phlebotomists. Participants in the prospective study had the option to provide additional blood draws and questionnaires over an approximately 2-month period. Prospective study blood samples were shipped either frozen or at room temperature before DNA extraction.

The immunoSEQ Assay, a bias-controlled multiplex PCR, was used to amplify TCRbeta CDR3 regions from genomic DNA. As for how the authors treated the data: The number of nucleated cells in each sample was estimated by amplification of reference gene primers within the assay. Sequence reads were collapsed and filtered to measure the absolute abundance of every unique TCRbeta CDR3 rearrangement. For each sample, productive Simpson clonality was calculated as the square root of Simpson's diversity index over productive rearrangements. The clones in this table, taken by TCRdb from immuneACCESS, are in-frame only. Not every clone is retained; where verified, under half of the shortfall comes from an unresolved V gene, and the cause of the rest is unknown. For V, J and clone size, that table is used; D and trimming come from the DNA. Within this sample are 200,000 to 250,000 clones, with about 88% of them counted one time only. The ten largest account for more than 2.5% of the sample.

V and J lose 4 bases and 1 base, and a span of 7 bases separates them. The CDR3 sequence holds 13 residues, the cysteine and phenylalanine included. Only CDR3 DNA remains: 39 bases, in frame from the first base. Per the germline V gene (reference sequence), LNHDA is the CDR1 and SQIVND is the CDR2. Of note for this clone: Its antigen has not been determined. No much larger clone is present one base from it, and per-base qualities are unavailable. Additional DNA sequences in this sample encode the identical CDR3.

The sequencing input was PBMCs or T cells enriched from blood (not recorded which). The receptor's source is a woman aged 25 to 39 who had recovered from COVID-19. This chain joins TRBV19 to TRBJ2-5, with no confidently assigned D gene. The CDR3 is CASSTGSQETQYF. The nucleotide sequence is TGTGCCAGTAGTACGGGTAGCCAAGAGACCCAGTACTTC.